The present T cell receptor (beta chain) was sequenced within a study of breast tumors, draining lymph nodes, adjacent tissues. The CDR3 is 16 residues long. Germline CDR1 reads MNHEY; CDR2 reads SVGAGI. Breast cancer patients provided tissue from their axillary draining lymph nodes. TCRdb reprocessed the multiplex PCR reads via MiXCR and lists one record per CDR3 protein. The sample shows around 230,000 distinct CDR3 sequences, less than 40% of them seen only once. Details on this clonotype: An end of the junction differs from the germline gene, which may be a read error.

This receptor was identified in a female donor with breast cancer. Some clones in this sample may be carry-over from other donors' samples. The material sequenced was axillary lymph node tissue. The V and J genes are TRBV6-5 and TRBJ2-2, with unresolved D. CDR3 residues: CASSHSTGPIGGELFF. Written as DNA, the CDR3 is TGTGCCAGCAGTCACTCGACTGGTCCCATTGGGGGGGAGCTGTTTTTT.